This T cell receptor beta chain was retrieved from a study of molecular identifiers for immune sequencing clone quantification. The overall study: The replicates split RNA from approximately 22,000 or 94,000 naive CD8 cells five ways and sequenced four.

This clonotype was seen ten or more times. This CDR3 has 15 amino acids. The ends were cut back, 1 base at V and 4 bases at J, with 13 bases in the middle. Per the germline V gene, CDR1 is MGHDK and CDR2 is SYGVNS. Previously described methods and listed TCR primers produced bulk TCR libraries. TCRdb recomputed calls from the PCR reads with MiXCR, one row per CDR3 protein. The sample yields 35,000 or so distinct CDR3 sequences, roughly 19% seen once. The specimen was naive CD8+ T cells from blood, with Jurkat cell RNA spiked in. Sample subset: FACS-sorted CD8+CD4-CCR7+CD45RA+ naive T cells. This chain links TRBV25-1 with TRBJ2-5, with D tentatively TRBD1 (5 bases). The sequence was obtained from a human donor in good health. Some libraries in this study had Jurkat cell RNA spiked in. CDR3 bases: TGTGCCAGCAGTGAATGGGGCAGGGCCCGAGAGACCCAGTACTTC. It translates to CASSEWGRARETQYF.